The 29 T cell receptor beta chains reported below all come from one sample, sequenced in a study of T cell responses to AZD1222 COVID-19 vaccine. The table came from immunoSEQ multiplex PCR; TCRdb's copy has only in-frame clones and leaves some out. The top ten clones hold about 17% of a sample with under 110,000 clones, roughly 87% of them seen once. This sample comprised peripheral blood, obtained on day 0 of AZD1222 vaccination. The receptors stem from an adult in good health.

The rearrangement joins TRBV4-1 to TRBJ2-3, with 12 bases matching TRBD2. J was trimmed by 2 bases and V by 4 bases; bases with no gene match: 4. Germline V gene data show CDR1 as MGHRA and CDR2 as YSYEKL. This CDR3 is built from 16 residues. In DNA form, the CDR3 reads TGCGCCAGCAGCCTTGCTAGCGGGAGGGCCACAGATACGCAGTATTTT. As protein: CASSLASGRATDTQYF.

The chain recombines TRBV3-1 (or the pseudogene TRBV3-2) with TRBJ2-2; D uncertain. From germline, CDR1 is LGHDT and CDR2 YNNKEL (reference sequence). The ends were cut back, 10 bases at V and 2 bases at J, with 5 bases in the middle. There are 11 residues in the CDR3. CDR3: CATLNTGELFF. For the CDR3, the DNA is TGTGCCACCTTAAACACCGGGGAGCTGTTTTTT.

V usage is TRBV7-9 and J usage is TRBJ1-2, with 9 bases aligning to TRBD1. V lost 1 base and J lost 7; bases outside the gene matches: 10. From germline, CDR1 is SEHNR and CDR2 FQNEAQ (reference sequence). This CDR3 spans 16 amino acids. CDR3 DNA: TGTGCCAGCAGCTTAGGACGAGACAGGGGGATATTTGGCTACACCTTC. This gives the protein CASSLGRDRGIFGYTF.

This clone was seen more than once but under ten times. The rearrangement links TRBV30 to TRBJ1-1, with 9 nucleotides matching TRBD1. The trim removed 0 bases at V and 2 bases at J, leaving 4 bases unmatched. Germline V gene lookup returns CDR1 GTSNPN and CDR2 SVGIG (reference sequence). The CDR3 is 15 residues long. The DNA for the CDR3 is TGTGCCTGGAGTGTACTGACAGGGGGAAACACTGAAGCTTTCTTT. Its translation: CAWSVLTGGNTEAFF. The full variable domain, its missing parts supplied by reference TRBV30 and TRBJ1-1, is SQTIHQWPATLVQPVGSPLSLECTVEGTSNPNLYWYRQAAGRGLQLLFYSVGIGQISSEVPQNLSASRPQDRQFILSSKKLLLSDSGFYLCAWSVLTGGNTEAFFGQGTRLTVV.

The rearrangement links TRBV3-1 (or the pseudogene TRBV3-2) to TRBJ2-1; D is undetermined. This CDR3 region has 12 residues. Germline assignment: CDR1 LGHDT and CDR2 YNNKEL (reference sequence). Trimming took 8 bases from V and 8 from J, leaving 13 bases between them. This CDR3 reads CASSPNNYEQFF. In nucleotides, the CDR3 is TGTGCCAGCTCACCTAATAACTATGAGCAGTTCTTC.

The chain is built from TRBV6-6 and TRBJ2-7, with D perhaps matching TRBD2 (6 bases). V was trimmed by 2 bases and J by 4 bases, leaving 9 bases between them. The germline CDR1 and CDR2 sequences are MNHNY and SVGAGI (reference sequence). This CDR3 is 13 amino acids long. DNA for the CDR3: TGTGCCAGCAGTTACAATGCGGGATACGAGCAGTACTTC. Translation gives CASSYNAGYEQYF.

The chain employs TRBV19 and TRBJ2-3; 13 nucleotides agree with TRBD2. There are 17 residues in the CDR3. V lost 3 bases, J lost 4 bases, and 7 bases stayed unmatched. Per germline, CDR1 LNHDA and CDR2 SQIVND (reference sequence). The CDR3 region has the DNA TGTGCCAGTAGTATTCGAGGACTAGCGGGAGTCTCAGATACGCAGTATTTT. As protein: CASSIRGLAGVSDTQYF.

This chain links TRBV3-1 (or the pseudogene TRBV3-2) with TRBJ2-7; TRBD2 matches 14 bases. V was pared by 6 bases and J by 4 bases, with 2 bases of the junction left unmatched. The CDR3 is 14 amino acids. Looked up from germline, CDR1 is LGHDT and CDR2 is YNNKEL (reference sequence). The CDR3 DNA sequence: TGTGCCAGCAGGGGGACTAGCGGGAGTTACGAGCAGTACTTC. It translates to CASRGTSGSYEQYF.

This chain uses TRBV11-2 with TRBJ2-1; no firm D call. The V end was cut by 0 bases, the J end by 12 bases, with 18 bases between. Germline V gene data show CDR1 as SGHAT and CDR2 as FQNNGV. There are 15 residues in the CDR3. CDR3 protein: CASSLDLGMAVRQFF. CDR3 nucleotide sequence: TGTGCCAGCAGCTTAGATCTAGGTATGGCAGTTCGGCAGTTCTTC.

The V gene is TRBV7-3, the J gene TRBJ2-7, with 9 nucleotides matching TRBD1. V lost 5 bases to trimming and J lost 6 bases; unmatched junction nucleotides: 5. Germline CDR1 SGHTA, CDR2 FQGTGA. The CDR3 is made up of 13 amino acids. The CDR3, as DNA: TGTGCCAGCAGCGAACAGGGGGCCAGCGAGCAGTACTTC. This codes for CASSEQGASEQYF.

This chain connects TRBV12-3 or TRBV12-4 to TRBJ2-5; D remains unclear. With 3 bases removed from V and 5 bases from J, the gap between germline ends came to 7 bases. There are 12 residues in the CDR3. The CDR3 region is CASSFSSETQYF. The CDR3 DNA is TGTGCCAGCAGTTTTAGTTCGGAGACCCAGTACTTC.

The chain links TRBV9 to TRBJ2-1; the D gene is possibly TRBD2 (5 bases). Germline V gives CDR1 SGDLS, CDR2 YYNGEE. Trimming took 0 bases from V and 4 from J, leaving 8 bases between them. The CDR3 is made up of 14 amino acids. CDR3 region: CASSVGSGYNEQFF. CDR3 coding DNA: TGTGCCAGCAGCGTAGGGAGCGGTTACAATGAGCAGTTCTTC.

V and J are TRBV7-3 and TRBJ2-7, with D possibly being TRBD1 (6 bases). CDR1 is SGHTA and CDR2 is FQGTGA in the germline V gene. Trimming took off 4 bases at V and 5 bases at J, with 12 bases between the two ends. There are 13 residues in the CDR3. The CDR3 DNA follows: TGTGCCAGCAGCTACTTTGGGGGCGACGAGCAGTACTTC. It translates to CASSYFGGDEQYF.

The CDR3 region is CASSTSVGRGGTEAFF. CDR3 DNA: TGTGCCAGTAGTACCTCCGTCGGCAGGGGAGGCACTGAAGCTTTCTTT. This chain links TRBV19 with TRBJ1-1; TRBD1 is a possible D gene (6 bases). The CDR3 totals 16 residues. Per germline, CDR1 LNHDA and CDR2 SQIVND (reference sequence). The V end lost 4 bases, the J end lost 4 bases, and 19 bases lay between the germline ends.

The chain links TRBV5-1 to TRBJ2-3; 9 bases match TRBD1. Germline V gene sequence: CDR1 SGHRS, CDR2 YFSETQ. This CDR3 contains 15 residues. The ends lost 4 bases at V and 4 bases at J; junction bases unmatched: 7. CDR3 residues: CASSTKTGGADTQYF. Written as DNA, the CDR3 is TGCGCCAGCAGCACCAAGACAGGGGGTGCAGATACGCAGTATTTT.

The rearrangement joins TRBV6-5 to TRBJ2-7; 13 bases agree with TRBD2. V shed 0 bases, J shed 4 bases, and the junction held 0 bases outside the gene matches. Germline loops: CDR1 MNHEY, CDR2 SVGAGI. The CDR3 has 15 residues. CDR3 sequence (DNA): TGTGCCAGCAGTTACTCACTAGCGGGAGGGTACGAGCAGTACTTC. Amino acids: CASSYSLAGGYEQYF.

The V gene is TRBV5-1, the J gene TRBJ1-6, with 7 bases lining up with TRBD1. J lost 5 bases, V lost 9 bases, and 8 bases had no gene match. This CDR3 is built from 14 residues. Germline V gene sequence: CDR1 SGHRS, CDR2 YFSETQ. In DNA, the CDR3 is TGCGCCACCAGGGGGGCCGGTGATAATTCACCCCTCCACTTT. Protein: CATRGAGDNSPLHF.

The chain links TRBV27 to TRBJ1-1; TRBD1 might be the D (5 bases). Trimming removed 6 bases from V and 3 bases from J, with 11 bases in between. Germline V gene data show CDR1 as MNHEY and CDR2 as SMNVEV (reference sequence). The CDR3 spans 13 residues. CDR3 protein: CASRFWGDTEAFF. CDR3 DNA: TGTGCCAGCAGGTTTTGGGGGGACACTGAAGCTTTCTTT.

The V gene is TRBV30, the J gene TRBJ2-3; D might be TRBD1 (5 bases). Germline CDR1 and CDR2: GTSNPN and SVGIG (reference sequence). CDR3 size: 15 residues. Deletions cut 5 bases from V and 1 base from J, with 16 bases between. The CDR3 DNA sequence: TGTGCCTGGGTGACAGACTTTTTTGGCACAGATACGCAGTATTTT. Its protein is CAWVTDFFGTDTQYF.

The rearrangement links TRBV7-3 to TRBJ2-2, with D tentatively TRBD2 (5 bases). Germline V gives CDR1 SGHTA, CDR2 FQGTGA. The CDR3 has 14 amino acids. V dropped 2 bases and J dropped 5 bases, with 9 bases sitting between them. The CDR3 coding sequence is TGTGCCAGCAGCTTAGACGGGAAAACCGGGGAGCTGTTTTTT. Encoded protein: CASSLDGKTGELFF.

This clone was seen a handful of times. The chain links TRBV2 to TRBJ2-1; TRBD2 matches 11 bases. V dropped 6 bases and J dropped 4; count of bases not matched to a gene: 8. The CDR3 covers 16 residues. Germline CDR1 SNHLY, CDR2 FYNNEI. DNA for the CDR3: TGTGCCAGCAGCGCACTAACTAGCGGGAGATACAATGAGCAGTTCTTC. Translation gives CASSALTSGRYNEQFF. Combining the CDR3 with reference TRBV2 and TRBJ2-1 gives the whole variable domain EPEVTQTPSHQVTQMGQEVILRCVPISNHLYFYWYRQILGQKVEFLVSFYNNEISEKSEIFDDQFSVERPDGSNFTLKIRSTKLEDSAMYFCASSALTSGRYNEQFFGPGTRLTVL.

The chain couples TRBV27 to TRBJ2-2, with 9 positions matching TRBD2. Germline trimming cut 7 bases from V and 4 bases from J; bases unmatched to any gene: 16. This CDR3 is built from 18 residues. CDR1 and CDR2 (germline): MNHEY, SMNVEV (reference sequence). This CDR3 is CASTPRKIAGVGTGELFF. As DNA, the CDR3 is TGTGCCAGCACACCAAGAAAAATAGCGGGAGTGGGCACCGGGGAGCTGTTTTTT.

This chain joins TRBV4-1 and TRBJ1-5, with D perhaps matching TRBD1 (6 bases). Deletions cut 2 bases from V and 1 base from J, with 9 bases between. CDR1 and CDR2 from the germline V gene are MGHRA and YSYEKL. The length of the CDR3 is 15 residues. CDR3 loop: CASSQYRDSNQPQHF. The CDR3 region has the DNA TGCGCCAGCAGCCAATACAGGGACAGCAATCAGCCCCAGCATTTT.

This sequence joins TRBV5-1 and TRBJ2-1; TRBD2 agrees at 14 bases. Germline CDR1 and CDR2: SGHRS and YFSETQ. With V trimmed by 4 bases and J by 9 bases, 12 bases remained unmatched. The CDR3 spans 17 residues. CDR3 amino acids: CASSGEGGLAGVLEQFF. CDR3 bases: TGCGCCAGCAGCGGGGAAGGGGGACTAGCGGGAGTTCTTGAGCAGTTCTTC.

This chain uses TRBV4-2 with TRBJ1-6, with unresolved D. V was trimmed by 2 bases and J by 5 bases, leaving 4 bases between them. CDR1 is LGHNA and CDR2 is YNFKEQ in the germline V gene. The CDR3 has 13 residues. The CDR3 protein is CASSQNDNSPLHF. The CDR3 region has the DNA TGTGCCAGCAGCCAAAACGATAATTCACCCCTCCACTTT.

The rearrangement uses TRBV30 and TRBJ1-4, with TRBD1 as a possible D gene (6 bases). V dropped 5 bases and J dropped 4 bases, with 14 bases sitting between them. Germline V lookup: CDR1 GTSNPN, CDR2 SVGIG (reference sequence). The CDR3 spans 14 residues. The CDR3 region has the DNA TGTGCCTGGGGGGCGTCAGGGGTTAATGAAAAACTGTTTTTT. It specifies CAWGASGVNEKLFF.

The rearrangement links TRBV3-1 (or the pseudogene TRBV3-2) to TRBJ2-7; 12 nucleotides agree with TRBD1. Germline V gene lookup returns CDR1 LGHDT and CDR2 YNNKEL (reference sequence). This CDR3 spans 15 amino acids. The V segment lost 2 bases and the J segment 9 bases; nucleotides outside the gene matches: 8. CDR3 region: CASSQIGTGGARQYF. The CDR3 nucleotides read TGTGCCAGCAGCCAAATAGGGACAGGGGGCGCGAGGCAGTACTTC.

This chain connects TRBV30 to TRBJ1-3; unclear D gene. Germline assignment: CDR1 GTSNPN and CDR2 SVGIG (reference sequence). V lost 0 bases and J 2 bases, leaving 8 bases between the germline ends. The CDR3 is 14 amino acids. This chain's CDR3 is CAWSVGLTGNTIYF. As DNA, the CDR3 is TGTGCCTGGAGTGTAGGCTTAACTGGAAACACCATATATTTT. Based on the CDR3 plus reference TRBV30 and TRBJ1-3, the full variable domain is SQTIHQWPATLVQPVGSPLSLECTVEGTSNPNLYWYRQAAGRGLQLLFYSVGIGQISSEVPQNLSASRPQDRQFILSSKKLLLSDSGFYLCAWSVGLTGNTIYFGEGSWLTVV.

The rearrangement uses TRBV28 and TRBJ2-1; 13 bases are shared with TRBD2. Trimming took 5 bases from V and 8 from J; bases not matched to a gene: 6. The V gene's germline CDR1 is MDHEN and CDR2 SYDVKM. CDR3 length: 15 residues. The CDR3, as DNA: TGTGCCAGCAGTCGCACTAGCGGGAGGGGCCATGAGCAGTTCTTC. Translated: CASSRTSGRGHEQFF. The full variable domain, rest sourced from reference TRBV28 and TRBJ2-1, is DVKVTQSSRYLVKRTGEKVFLECVQDMDHENMFWYRQDPGLGLRLIYFSYDVKMKEKGDIPEGYSVSREKKERFSLILESASTNQTSMYLCASSRTSGRGHEQFFGPGTRLTVL.